These T cell receptor beta chains were read from a single sample in a study of immune evolution from preneoplasia to lung adenocarcinoma. TCRdb's table, derived via immunoSEQ multiplex PCR, lists solely in-frame clones and lacks some. This table holds around 14,000 clones, more than 65% found once. Sequenced input: FFPE minimally invasive lung adenocarcinoma tissue. Receptor source: a person aged 60 to 85 with lung adenocarcinoma. Each CDR3 is given with its conserved first and last residue. D genes are given only for firm matches. The size field is filled for only some rows; it gives once, few, many or a size class.

CDR3: CASSLGAWAGADNEQFF
DNA: TGTGCCAGCAGCTTGGGGGCATGGGCGGGAGCAGACAATGAGCAGTTCTTC
J: TRBJ2-1
D: -
size: -
length: 17
V: TRBV7-9

CDR3: CASGRNTEAFF
DNA: TGTGCCAGCGGCAGAAACACTGAAGCTTTCTTT
J: TRBJ1-1
D: -
size: -
length: 11
V: TRBV2

CDR3: CSVEWGYEQYF
DNA: TGCAGCGTTGAATGGGGGTACGAGCAGTACTTC
J: TRBJ2-7
D: -
size: -
length: 11
V: TRBV29-1

CDR3: CASSQGLAGGPGTDTQYF
DNA: TGCGCCAGCAGCCAGGGACTAGCGGGGGGGCCAGGAACAGATACGCAGTATTTT
J: TRBJ2-3
D: TRBD2
size: -
length: 18
V: TRBV4-3

CDR3: CASSFQAGGYEQYF
DNA: TGTGCCAGCAGCTTCCAAGCGGGGGGCTACGAGCAGTACTTC
J: TRBJ2-7
D: TRBD2
size: -
length: 14
V: TRBV11-3

CDR3: CASTWGGGTSTDTQYF
DNA: TGTGCCAGCACCTGGGGCGGGGGGACTAGCACAGATACGCAGTATTTT
J: TRBJ2-3
D: TRBD2
size: -
length: 16
V: TRBV5-4

CDR3: CSALAGEQFF
DNA: TGCAGTGCACTAGCGGGAGAGCAGTTCTTC
J: TRBJ2-1
D: TRBD2
size: -
length: 10
V: TRBV20-1

CDR3: CASSLGQGYNEKLFF
DNA: TGTGCCAGCTCGCTGGGACAGGGGTATAATGAAAAACTGTTTTTT
J: TRBJ1-4
D: TRBD1
size: few
length: 15
V: TRBV18

CDR3: CASSLGLQGPQHF
DNA: TGTGCCAGCAGTTTGGGGCTCCAGGGGCCCCAGCATTTT
J: TRBJ1-5
D: -
size: few
length: 13
V: TRBV7-8

CDR3: CASSFSGSSLGYEQYF
DNA: TGTGCCAGCAGCTTTAGCGGGAGCTCCCTCGGGTACGAGCAGTACTTC
J: TRBJ2-7
D: TRBD2
size: once
length: 16
V: TRBV5-4

CDR3: CASSWTSADYGYTF
DNA: TGTGCCAGCAGCTGGACTTCCGCGGACTATGGCTACACCTTC
J: TRBJ1-2
D: -
size: -
length: 14
V: TRBV7-2

CDR3: CSASYNTEAFF
DNA: TGCAGTGCTAGCTATAACACTGAAGCTTTCTTT
J: TRBJ1-1
D: -
size: -
length: 11
V: TRBV20-1

CDR3: CASSSAGTGIEKLFF
DNA: TGTGCCAGCAGTTCGGCGGGGACAGGGATTGAAAAACTGTTTTTT
J: TRBJ1-4
D: TRBD1
size: once
length: 15
V: TRBV25-1

CDR3: CASEGDTQYF
DNA: TGTGCCAGTGAGGGGGATACGCAGTATTTT
J: TRBJ2-3
D: -
size: -
length: 10
V: TRBV19

CDR3: CAWRESGPQETQYF
DNA: TGTGCCTGGAGAGAAAGCGGGCCCCAAGAGACCCAGTACTTC
J: TRBJ2-5
D: -
size: -
length: 14
V: TRBV30

CDR3: CASSPVPFGNTIYF
DNA: TGTGCCAGCAGCCCGGTTCCCTTTGGAAACACCATATATTTT
J: TRBJ1-3
D: -
size: -
length: 14
V: TRBV7-2

CDR3: CSVAETTYEQYF
DNA: TGCAGCGTTGCGGAAACAACCTACGAGCAGTACTTC
J: TRBJ2-7
D: -
size: -
length: 12
V: TRBV29-1

CDR3: CASSERTGRSGANVLTF
DNA: TGTGCCAGCAGTGAAAGGACAGGACGCTCTGGGGCCAACGTCCTGACTTTC
J: TRBJ2-6
D: TRBD1
size: -
length: 17
V: TRBV6-1